The T cell receptor (beta chain) under discussion was sequenced for a study of cytomegalovirus exposure and HLA in healthy donors. Regarding the study as a whole: Researchers reported from a later analysis that most CMV-associated TCR beta chains appeared HLA-restricted. Across donors, presence/absence analyses took sequencing depth to be roughly uniform. CMV serostatus was the sole immune exposure data available.

The primer mix had 60 Vbeta and 13 Jbeta primers. Repertoires were generated with immunoSEQ multiplex PCR, while TCRdb's copy carries only in-frame clones and drops some. The sample lists about 180,000 clones, around 78% occurring once. This clone was observed a few times. The antigen remains undetermined. The CDR3 has 12 amino acids. V shed 8 bases, J shed 6 bases, and the junction held 5 bases outside the gene matches. Germline V CDR1 and CDR2: MDHEN, SYDVKM. The receptor was derived from a woman aged 45-65 years in good health and CMV-seropositive. Sequenced input: PBMCs. The chain recombines TRBV28 with TRBJ2-3; 7 bases are a match to TRBD2. This CDR3 reads CASQAGIDTQYF. The DNA for the CDR3 is TGTGCCAGCCAAGCGGGGATCGATACGCAGTATTTT.